One sample yielded the 20 T cell receptor beta chains listed below, sequenced in a study of regulatory T cells in long-lasting Graves disease (dated by TCRdb to the early 2020s). This specimen's time point label, interpreted: persistent/refractory GD, antithyroid drugs over 5 years with positive TRAb. For both TCR sequencing and RNA sequencing, RNA was extracted from PBMCs using TRIzol. The library relied on multiplex PCR. The listed sequencing device is Illumina HiSeq 4000. CDR3 regions were amplified by Arm-PCR with iRepertoire HTBI primers to construct TCR beta libraries. Through fastp at Q25 and MiXCR, TCRdb rebuilt clones from the public reads, retaining in-frame beta chains. Rows are unified per CDR3 protein, each entry keeping the most common DNA and genes. This sample is represented by 350,000 to 500,000 distinct CDR3 sequences; roughly 21% of them were singletons. 14% of the sample is in the top ten clones.

The specimen comprised peripheral blood mononuclear cells (PBMCs), sampled when the disease was refractory, from a patient treated with antithyroid drugs. These receptors were obtained from a female donor with Graves disease.

This clonotype was recorded many times. J is TRBJ1-2 and V is TRBV29-1; D not certain. Germline CDR1 reads SQVTM; CDR2 reads ANQGSEA. The CDR3 loop spans 12 amino acids. V was cut by 0 bases and J by 7 bases, with 9 bases left in between. In DNA form, the CDR3 reads TGCAGCGTTGAAGAAGGGCTTAGTGGCTACACCTTC. Translation: CSVEEGLSGYTF.

This clonotype was recorded many times. The chain uses TRBV2 and TRBJ1-5, with 7 bases that match TRBD1. The CDR3 extends over 14 amino acids. With 4 bases clipped from V and 3 bases from J, the junction kept 3 bases outside the gene matches. CDR1 and CDR2 (germline): SNHLY, FYNNEI. The CDR3 nucleotides read TGTGCCAGCAGTGCCGACAGGGACAATCAGCCCCAGCATTTT. Translating it yields CASSADRDNQPQHF. The full variable domain, its missing parts supplied by reference TRBV2 and TRBJ1-5, is EPEVTQTPSHQVTQMGQEVILRCVPISNHLYFYWYRQILGQKVEFLVSFYNNEISEKSEIFDDQFSVERPDGSNFTLKIRSTKLEDSAMYFCASSADRDNQPQHFGDGTRLSIL.

This clonotype was recorded at least ten times. The chain recombines TRBV9 with TRBJ1-1; 8 nucleotides align to TRBD1. V lost 3 bases and J lost 3; bases outside the gene matches: 7. Germline-derived CDR1 and CDR2 are SGDLS and YYNGEE. This CDR3 has 15 residues. The CDR3, as DNA: TGTGCCAGCAGCGATCCGGGACAGGCGGACACTGAAGCTTTCTTT. Translated: CASSDPGQADTEAFF.

This clonotype was picked up a small number of times. This rearrangement joins TRBV13 to TRBJ2-5; TRBD1 might be the D (5 bases). The CDR3 is 14 residues long. Trimming cost V 1 base and J 3 bases, with 9 bases left between them. Germline CDR1 PRHDT, CDR2 FYEKMQ (reference sequence). The CDR3 DNA reads TGTGCCAGCAGCTTAGTTGTAGGGGAAGAGACCCAGTACTTC. Amino acids: CASSLVVGEETQYF.

At least ten counts were recorded for this clonotype. This chain links TRBV30 with TRBJ2-4; unclear D gene. Trimming removed 2 bases at V and 5 bases at J, with 4 bases between. There are 11 residues in the CDR3. Germline-derived CDR1 and CDR2 are GTSNPN and SVGIG (reference sequence). The CDR3 here is CAWSSENIQYF. CDR3 nucleotides: TGTGCCTGGAGTTCCGAAAACATTCAGTACTTC.

This chain joins TRBV20-1 and TRBJ1-5; D is unresolved. The ends were cut back, 4 bases at V and 12 bases at J, with 19 bases in the middle. CDR1 and CDR2 from the germline V gene are DFQATT and SNEGSKA (reference sequence). CDR3 length: 13 residues. The CDR3 spells CSAIEWAPALQHF. DNA of the CDR3: TGCAGTGCTATAGAGTGGGCACCGGCTCTCCAGCATTTT.

This chain uses TRBV3-1 with TRBJ1-2, with D uncertain. Trimming removed 2 bases from V and 5 bases from J, with 9 bases in between. The CDR3 is 13 residues long. Germline V gives CDR1 LGHDT, CDR2 YNNKEL (reference sequence). The CDR3 spells CASSQRKLYGYTF. CDR3 coding DNA: TGTGCCAGCAGCCAAAGAAAGCTATATGGCTACACCTTC.

This clonotype was seen ten or more times. The chain couples TRBV28 to TRBJ1-2; unclear D gene. V was cut by 3 bases and J by 0 bases, with 11 bases left in between. The CDR3 has 15 amino acids. The V gene's germline CDR1 is MDHEN and CDR2 SYDVKM. The CDR3 loop is CASSLSGSTNYGYTF. CDR3 DNA sequence: TGTGCCAGCAGTTTGTCAGGTTCGACTAACTATGGCTACACCTTC.

This clonotype was recorded a few times. V gene TRBV20-1 combines with J gene TRBJ1-2; 7 bases align to TRBD1. The V segment lost 1 base and the J segment 1 base; nucleotides outside the gene matches: 12. The CDR3 totals 17 residues. CDR1 is DFQATT, CDR2 SNEGSKA, per germline (reference sequence). The CDR3 DNA follows: TGCAGTGCTAGAGTTAAGACAGGGCCGCACGATAACTATGGCTACACCTTC. Translation: CSARVKTGPHDNYGYTF.

Ten or more counts support this clonotype. This chain connects TRBV10-3 to TRBJ2-7; D might be TRBD1 (6 bases). This CDR3 comprises 13 residues. V was shortened by 3 bases and J by 6 bases, with 12 bases between the two germline ends. Germline CDR1 and CDR2: ENHRY and SYGVKD. The DNA for the CDR3 is TGTGCCATCAGTGACCTGGAAGGGGGCGAGCAGTACTTC. Its protein is CAISDLEGGEQYF.

The chain employs TRBV6-1 and TRBJ2-7, with 11 bases matching TRBD2. Germline CDR1 reads MNHNS; CDR2 reads SASEGT. This CDR3 has 15 amino acids. Trimming cost V 6 bases and J 3 bases; bases outside gene matches: 7. CDR3 in amino acids: CASSTGLAEVYEQYF. The DNA of the CDR3 is TGTGCCAGCAGCACGGGACTAGCGGAAGTCTACGAGCAGTACTTC.

A note on this clonotype: A much larger clone lies a single base off, so this may be a read error. V and J are TRBV12-3 or TRBV12-4 and TRBJ2-4; 7 bases map to TRBD2. The CDR3 is 13 amino acids. Trimming at V came to 5 bases and at J to 8 bases, leaving 6 bases not matched to a gene. The CDR3 loop is CASSVGGEDIQYF. CDR3 sequence (DNA): TGTGCCAGCAGTGTGGGAGGGGAAGACATTCAGTACTTC.

This clonotype has at least ten counts. The gene calls are TRBV28 and TRBJ1-1, with TRBD1 as a possible D gene (6 bases). CDR3 size: 16 residues. CDR1 is MDHEN, CDR2 SYDVKM, per germline. V was shortened by 5 bases and J by 5 bases, with 21 bases between the two germline ends. The CDR3 spells CASSPGTNLRVTEAFF. The CDR3 coding sequence is TGTGCCAGCAGTCCCGGGACAAACCTTAGGGTGACTGAAGCTTTCTTT.

This clonotype was counted a single time. The chain has TRBV29-1 and TRBJ1-1; 7 nucleotides align to TRBD1. The germline V gene has CDR1 SQVTM and CDR2 ANQGSEA. Unmatched junction bases numbered 5, after V lost 4 bases and J lost 0 bases. The CDR3 has 14 amino acids. CDR3 coding DNA: TGCAGCGTTGTGACAGGGATAATGAACACTGAAGCTTTCTTT. Its protein product is CSVVTGIMNTEAFF.

At least ten counts were recorded for this clonotype. The chain joins TRBV20-1 to TRBJ2-5; weak D call: TRBD2 (6 bases). CDR1 DFQATT and CDR2 SNEGSKA come from the germline V gene (reference sequence). Trimming cost V 6 bases and J 4 bases, with 18 bases left between them. This CDR3 is 14 amino acids long. This CDR3 reads CSALKGGQGETQYF. DNA of the CDR3: TGCAGTGCCCTCAAAGGAGGGCAGGGAGAGACCCAGTACTTC.

Note on this clonotype: Compared with germline, one end of the junction differs, possibly owing to a read error. The CDR3 DNA reads as TGCGCCAGCAGCTTCGGCACGACCTCTGGAAACGCCATATATTTT. Translated: CASSFGTTSGNAIYF. V and J are TRBV5-1 and TRBJ1-3; no clear D. The length of the CDR3 is 15 residues. CDR1 is SGHRS, CDR2 YFSETQ, per germline.

To note about this clonotype: A much larger clone lies a single base off, so this may be a read error. The chain links TRBV7-9 to TRBJ2-7; 9 bases are a match to TRBD2. Germline V CDR1 and CDR2: SEHNR, FQNEAQ (reference sequence). The CDR3 totals 14 residues. CDR3 sequence: CASSSSGKSYERYF. The DNA of the CDR3 is TGTGCCAGCAGCTCTAGCGGGAAGAGCTACGAGCGGTACTTC.

This clonotype has at least ten counts. The gene calls are TRBV28 and TRBJ2-4; no definite D call. The CDR3 consists of 15 residues. CDR1 is MDHEN, CDR2 SYDVKM, per germline. Trimming removed 2 bases at V and 0 bases at J, with 8 bases between. CDR3 protein: CASSLGTVAKNIQYF. CDR3 nucleotides: TGTGCCAGCAGTTTAGGCACAGTAGCCAAAAACATTCAGTACTTC.

There are many counts of this clonotype. V is TRBV20-1 and J is TRBJ1-4, with 8 bases matching TRBD1. Germline lookup yields CDR1 DFQATT and CDR2 SNEGSKA (reference sequence). This CDR3 is built from 15 residues. V gave up 4 bases and J gave up 7 bases; unmatched junction bases: 11. CDR3 loop: CSAIPGTGGSEKLFF. The CDR3 DNA reads TGCAGTGCTATTCCCGGGACAGGTGGGAGTGAAAAACTGTTTTTT.

This clonotype was picked up many times. This rearrangement joins TRBV28 to TRBJ1-4; D is perhaps TRBD1 (6 bases). Germline loops: CDR1 MDHEN, CDR2 SYDVKM. Trimming cost V 6 bases and J 7 bases, with 18 bases left between them. The CDR3 is 15 residues long. For the CDR3, the DNA is TGTGCCAGCAGCCCCCCCTTCAGGGGAAGTGAAAAACTGTTTTTT. Amino acid sequence: CASSPPFRGSEKLFF. The full variable domain, completed using reference TRBV28 and TRBJ1-4, is DVKVTQSSRYLVKRTGEKVFLECVQDMDHENMFWYRQDPGLGLRLIYFSYDVKMKEKGDIPEGYSVSREKKERFSLILESASTNQTSMYLCASSPPFRGSEKLFFGSGTQLSVL.